Reported below is one T cell receptor beta chain. These data are taken from a study of T cell responses to AZD1222 COVID-19 vaccine. Method: immunoSEQ multiplex PCR; TCRdb's copy keeps in-frame clones and lacks some. The repertoire holds 120,000 or so clones, with roughly 90% as singletons. Germline V gene data show CDR1 as KGHDR and CDR2 as SFDVKD. This CDR3 is 15 amino acids long. Between the trimmed V and J ends, which lost 6 bases and 2 bases, there was a span of 13 bases. The clonotype comes from an adult who received the AZD1222 COVID-19 vaccine. The chain combines TRBV24-1 with TRBJ1-3; no reliable D call. Source: peripheral blood, taken 28 days after the second AZD1222 dose. The CDR3 nucleotides read TGTGCCACCAGTCCGGGTAGCGGGCCTGGAAACACCATATATTTT. Its translation is CATSPGSGPGNTIYF.